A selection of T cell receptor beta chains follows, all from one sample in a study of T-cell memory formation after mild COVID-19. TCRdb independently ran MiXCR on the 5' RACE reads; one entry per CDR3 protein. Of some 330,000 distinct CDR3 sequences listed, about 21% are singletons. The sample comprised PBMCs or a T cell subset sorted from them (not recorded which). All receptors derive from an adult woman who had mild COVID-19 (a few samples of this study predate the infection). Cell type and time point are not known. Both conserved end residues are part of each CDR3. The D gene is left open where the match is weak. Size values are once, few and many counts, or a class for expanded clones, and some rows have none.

cdr3_nt: TGTGCCAGCAGCCAAGACTATGGGCCTGGCGAGCAGTTCTTC
cdr3_aa: CASSQDYGPGEQFF
d_call: NA
j_call: TRBJ2-1
v_call: TRBV4-2
clone_size: few

cdr3_nt: TGTGCCAGCAGTTCTAGGACAGGGCTGAGGGACAATGAGCAGTTCTTC
cdr3_aa: CASSSRTGLRDNEQFF
d_call: TRBD1
j_call: TRBJ2-1
v_call: TRBV27
clone_size: NA

cdr3_nt: TGTGCCAGCAGCCTCGGTTCGGGGGGAAACACCATATATTTT
cdr3_aa: CASSLGSGGNTIYF
d_call: NA
j_call: TRBJ1-3
v_call: TRBV9
clone_size: NA

cdr3_nt: TGCGCCAGCAGCTTGGGACTGACTAGCGGGAGCTCCTACGAGCAGTACTTC
cdr3_aa: CASSLGLTSGSSYEQYF
d_call: TRBD2
j_call: TRBJ2-7
v_call: TRBV5-1
clone_size: few

cdr3_nt: TGTGCCAGCAGCTTAGTAGCTACAGGGGGATTCTACAATGAGCAGTTCTTC
cdr3_aa: CASSLVATGGFYNEQFF
d_call: TRBD1
j_call: TRBJ2-1
v_call: TRBV11-1
clone_size: NA

cdr3_nt: TGTGCCACCAGTGCCCTCGGCAGGGTCGGGAATGAGCAGTTCTTC
cdr3_aa: CATSALGRVGNEQFF
d_call: NA
j_call: TRBJ2-1
v_call: TRBV24-1
clone_size: NA

cdr3_nt: TGCAGCGTTGAAGATCCTGTCGCGACACCGGGCGGAGAGACCCAGTACTTC
cdr3_aa: CSVEDPVATPGGETQYF
d_call: NA
j_call: TRBJ2-5
v_call: TRBV29-1
clone_size: few

cdr3_nt: TGTGCCATCCTTCGGGGACTAGCGAGCACAGATACGCAGTATTTT
cdr3_aa: CAILRGLASTDTQYF
d_call: TRBD2
j_call: TRBJ2-3
v_call: TRBV10-3
clone_size: NA

cdr3_nt: TGTGCCAGCAGTTTACTCCATGAGCAGTTCTTC
cdr3_aa: CASSLLHEQFF
d_call: NA
j_call: TRBJ2-1
v_call: TRBV12-3/TRBV12-4
clone_size: NA

cdr3_nt: TGTGCCAGCAGCTCCGGACAGGGAGCAATCTCACCCCTCCACTTT
cdr3_aa: CASSSGQGAISPLHF
d_call: TRBD1
j_call: TRBJ1-6
v_call: TRBV7-8
clone_size: few

cdr3_nt: TGTGCCAGCAGTGATTTACGTCGGGCTTTCTTT
cdr3_aa: CASSDLRRAFF
d_call: NA
j_call: TRBJ1-1
v_call: TRBV25-1
clone_size: NA

cdr3_nt: TGTGCCAGCAGCCCGGGACAGGGCAATTTGGCGGACACTGAAGCTTTCTTT
cdr3_aa: CASSPGQGNLADTEAFF
d_call: TRBD1
j_call: TRBJ1-1
v_call: TRBV5-4
clone_size: once

cdr3_nt: TGTGCCAGCAGCCACGGACTAGCGGGACAAAATGAGCAGTTCTTC
cdr3_aa: CASSHGLAGQNEQFF
d_call: TRBD2
j_call: TRBJ2-1
v_call: TRBV9
clone_size: NA

cdr3_nt: TGTGCCAGCAGCCGGACTAGCGGGATAAGTGAGCAGTTCTTC
cdr3_aa: CASSRTSGISEQFF
d_call: TRBD2
j_call: TRBJ2-1
v_call: TRBV9
clone_size: NA

cdr3_nt: TGTGCCAGCTCACCACCCGCAATTCCCTACGAGCAGTACTTC
cdr3_aa: CASSPPAIPYEQYF
d_call: NA
j_call: TRBJ2-7
v_call: TRBV18
clone_size: NA

cdr3_nt: TGTGCCAGCAGCGGTACAGGGCACTATGGCTACACCTTC
cdr3_aa: CASSGTGHYGYTF
d_call: NA
j_call: TRBJ1-2
v_call: TRBV5-6
clone_size: NA

cdr3_nt: TGTGCCAGCAGCTTAGGGGGGAACACAGATACGCAGTATTTT
cdr3_aa: CASSLGGNTDTQYF
d_call: NA
j_call: TRBJ2-3
v_call: TRBV7-6
clone_size: NA

cdr3_nt: TGTGCCAGCAGTTCACAGGGACTTAACTATGGCTACACCTTC
cdr3_aa: CASSSQGLNYGYTF
d_call: NA
j_call: TRBJ1-2
v_call: TRBV7-3
clone_size: few

cdr3_nt: TGCGCCAGCAGCCAGGTCTCCCCGGCAGGCTACGAGCAGTACTTC
cdr3_aa: CASSQVSPAGYEQYF
d_call: NA
j_call: TRBJ2-7
v_call: TRBV4-1
clone_size: once

cdr3_nt: TGTGCCAGCAGCCCGGACAGGGTAAGGACTGAAGCTTTCTTT
cdr3_aa: CASSPDRVRTEAFF
d_call: TRBD1
j_call: TRBJ1-1
v_call: TRBV7-2
clone_size: NA

cdr3_nt: TGCAGTGCTACCACCGGAGGTAGCTTCAATCAGCCCCAGCATTTT
cdr3_aa: CSATTGGSFNQPQHF
d_call: NA
j_call: TRBJ1-5
v_call: TRBV20-1
clone_size: few

cdr3_nt: TGTGCCACCAGTGAATCCGGGACAGTCTCAGATACGCAGTATTTT
cdr3_aa: CATSESGTVSDTQYF
d_call: TRBD1
j_call: TRBJ2-3
v_call: TRBV24-1
clone_size: NA

cdr3_nt: TGTGCCAGTAAAGGACTAGCGGGAGGGGGGGATGAGCAGTTCTTC
cdr3_aa: CASKGLAGGGDEQFF
d_call: TRBD2
j_call: TRBJ2-1
v_call: TRBV12-3/TRBV12-4
clone_size: few

cdr3_nt: TGTGCCAGCAGCTTAGAACGGGGGGATGTTTATAATTCACCCCTCCACTTT
cdr3_aa: CASSLERGDVYNSPLHF
d_call: NA
j_call: TRBJ1-6
v_call: TRBV7-6
clone_size: once

cdr3_nt: TGTGCCAGCAGCCGGGGACTAGCGGGAGAGGATACGCAGTATTTT
cdr3_aa: CASSRGLAGEDTQYF
d_call: TRBD2
j_call: TRBJ2-3
v_call: TRBV5-6
clone_size: few

cdr3_nt: TGTGCCAGCATTTCTGGACAGGCCGCCTCGATGAACACTGAAGCTTTCTTT
cdr3_aa: CASISGQAASMNTEAFF
d_call: TRBD1
j_call: TRBJ1-1
v_call: TRBV12-3/TRBV12-4
clone_size: many

cdr3_nt: TGCGCCAGCAGCTTGTACAGGGTCTTCACAGATACGCAGTATTTT
cdr3_aa: CASSLYRVFTDTQYF
d_call: NA
j_call: TRBJ2-3
v_call: TRBV5-1
clone_size: few

cdr3_nt: TGCGCCAGCAGCTTGGTTGCGAGGGACTATGGCTACACCTTC
cdr3_aa: CASSLVARDYGYTF
d_call: NA
j_call: TRBJ1-2
v_call: TRBV5-1
clone_size: NA

cdr3_nt: TGCAGTGCTTTCCCCGGGACTAGCGGCCACACAGATACGCAGTATTTT
cdr3_aa: CSAFPGTSGHTDTQYF
d_call: TRBD2
j_call: TRBJ2-3
v_call: TRBV20-1
clone_size: many

cdr3_nt: TGTGCCAGCAGTAAACAGGGATACTACAATGAGCAGTTCTTC
cdr3_aa: CASSKQGYYNEQFF
d_call: NA
j_call: TRBJ2-1
v_call: TRBV7-9
clone_size: few

cdr3_nt: TGCAGTGCAAAAGGCCCCTCAACCCGTGGACAGGGGGATTTT
cdr3_aa: CSAKGPSTRGQGDF
d_call: TRBD1
j_call: TRBJ1-4
v_call: TRBV20-1
clone_size: NA

cdr3_nt: TGTGCCAGCAGCTTGTTCGGGGGTACGCAGTATTTT
cdr3_aa: CASSLFGGTQYF
d_call: NA
j_call: TRBJ2-3
v_call: TRBV5-6
clone_size: NA

cdr3_nt: TGTACCTGGAGTGGGCTTGGAGAGACCCAGTACTTC
cdr3_aa: CTWSGLGETQYF
d_call: NA
j_call: TRBJ2-5
v_call: TRBV30
clone_size: NA

cdr3_nt: TGCGCCAGCAGCTTGAGGACTAGCGGGGGCCCGTACAATGAGCAGTTCTTC
cdr3_aa: CASSLRTSGGPYNEQFF
d_call: TRBD2
j_call: TRBJ2-1
v_call: TRBV5-1
clone_size: many

cdr3_nt: TGCGCCAGCAGCTTGACAGTAGGGAACACTGAAGCTTTCTTT
cdr3_aa: CASSLTVGNTEAFF
d_call: NA
j_call: TRBJ1-1
v_call: TRBV5-1
clone_size: few

cdr3_nt: TGTGCCAGCACCTTGCAGGGGCCCCCCCTGGATACGCAGTATTTT
cdr3_aa: CASTLQGPPLDTQYF
d_call: NA
j_call: TRBJ2-3
v_call: TRBV12-3/TRBV12-4
clone_size: NA

cdr3_nt: TGTGCCACCACTTGGGGGACTGAAGCTTTCTTT
cdr3_aa: CATTWGTEAFF
d_call: NA
j_call: TRBJ1-1
v_call: TRBV19
clone_size: few

cdr3_nt: TGTGCCAGCAGCTTAGCGCTGTCTGGAGATACGCAGCCCCAGCATTTT
cdr3_aa: CASSLALSGDTQPQHF
d_call: NA
j_call: TRBJ1-5
v_call: TRBV7-9
clone_size: NA

cdr3_nt: TGTGCCAGCAGCTTCATTGGGAGATACGAGCAGTACTTC
cdr3_aa: CASSFIGRYEQYF
d_call: NA
j_call: TRBJ2-7
v_call: TRBV7-2
clone_size: NA

cdr3_nt: TGCGCCAGCAGCTTGGATCCAGGGCCGGGCAATGAGCAGTTCTTC
cdr3_aa: CASSLDPGPGNEQFF
d_call: NA
j_call: TRBJ2-1
v_call: TRBV5-1
clone_size: few

cdr3_nt: TGTGCCAGCAGTTCCAGTGCTAGCACAGATACGCAGTATTTT
cdr3_aa: CASSSSASTDTQYF
d_call: NA
j_call: TRBJ2-3
v_call: TRBV12-3/TRBV12-4
clone_size: few

cdr3_nt: TGCGCCAGCAGCCACTTCAGCGAACTCTCCTACGAGCAGTACTTC
cdr3_aa: CASSHFSELSYEQYF
d_call: NA
j_call: TRBJ2-7
v_call: TRBV4-1
clone_size: many

cdr3_nt: TGCGCCAGCAGCTTGGAAAGGGGAGGAGACCCTGAAGCTTTCTTT
cdr3_aa: CASSLERGGDPEAFF
d_call: NA
j_call: TRBJ1-1
v_call: TRBV5-1
clone_size: NA

cdr3_nt: TGTGCCATCAGAGGGGCCGTGAACACTGAAGCTTTCTTT
cdr3_aa: CAIRGAVNTEAFF
d_call: NA
j_call: TRBJ1-1
v_call: TRBV10-3
clone_size: few

cdr3_nt: TGTGCCAGCAGCCCCAGCGGACTAGCAAGGGGCAATGAGCAGTTCTTC
cdr3_aa: CASSPSGLARGNEQFF
d_call: TRBD2
j_call: TRBJ2-1
v_call: TRBV12-3/TRBV12-4
clone_size: NA

cdr3_nt: TGTGCCAGCAATTTTGGACGGTTGAACACTGAAGCTTTCTTT
cdr3_aa: CASNFGRLNTEAFF
d_call: NA
j_call: TRBJ1-1
v_call: TRBV12-3/TRBV12-4
clone_size: many

cdr3_nt: TGTGCCAGCAGCCAAAAGACTAGCGGGAGAGGCGCAGATACGCAGTATTTT
cdr3_aa: CASSQKTSGRGADTQYF
d_call: TRBD2
j_call: TRBJ2-3
v_call: TRBV14
clone_size: NA

cdr3_nt: TGTGCCAGCAGCTCCGGACTAGCGGATGCTAGCACAGATACGCAGTATTTT
cdr3_aa: CASSSGLADASTDTQYF
d_call: TRBD2
j_call: TRBJ2-3
v_call: TRBV7-3
clone_size: NA

cdr3_nt: TGCGCCAGCAGCCAAGACACAGGGAGGGCTGAGCAGTTCTTC
cdr3_aa: CASSQDTGRAEQFF
d_call: NA
j_call: TRBJ2-1
v_call: TRBV4-1
clone_size: NA

cdr3_nt: TGTGCCACCAGTATGCAGGGGGCGAGTGATGAGCAGTTCTTC
cdr3_aa: CATSMQGASDEQFF
d_call: TRBD1
j_call: TRBJ2-1
v_call: TRBV24-1
clone_size: NA

cdr3_nt: TGTGCCAGCAGTGTAGCGGTTTCCTACAATGAGCAGTTCTTC
cdr3_aa: CASSVAVSYNEQFF
d_call: NA
j_call: TRBJ2-1
v_call: TRBV25-1
clone_size: NA

cdr3_nt: TGTGCCAGCAGTCCCGGGGCGCTTGAAGCTTTCTTT
cdr3_aa: CASSPGALEAFF
d_call: NA
j_call: TRBJ1-1
v_call: TRBV6-5
clone_size: NA

cdr3_nt: TGTGCCAGCAGCCCTAGAGGAGTACAGGGGCAGGGGGCTTTGAACACTGAAGCTTTCTTT
cdr3_aa: CASSPRGVQGQGALNTEAFF
d_call: TRBD1
j_call: TRBJ1-1
v_call: TRBV7-8
clone_size: NA